The 29 T cell receptor beta chains in this list originate from one sample, sequenced in a study of cytomegalovirus exposure and HLA in healthy donors. With 60 Vbeta and 13 Jbeta primers, the PCR was carried out. Assay: immunoSEQ multiplex PCR; the TCRdb copy retains only in-frame clones and omits some. The repertoire consists of 130,000 to 150,000 clones, with about 80% occurring once and the leading ten covering around 8.8%. The material sequenced was PBMCs. These receptors all come from a woman aged 60-75 years in good health and CMV-seropositive.

This clone has only a few counts. The genes are TRBV15 and TRBJ2-7; perhaps TRBD2 as D (5 bases). Germline V lookup: CDR1 LNHNV, CDR2 YYDKDF (reference sequence). This CDR3 has 13 amino acids. V lost 0 bases, J lost 9 bases, and 12 bases lay in between. The CDR3 here is CATSRDEGDWQYF. As DNA, the CDR3 is TGTGCCACCAGCAGAGATGAGGGCGATTGGCAGTACTTC.

The chain recombines TRBV18 with TRBJ1-1; tentative D call: TRBD1 (6 bases). V lost 3 bases, J lost 1 base, and 9 bases lay in between. Germline V lookup: CDR1 KGHSH, CDR2 LQKENI. The CDR3 sequence is 14 residues long. The CDR3 bases are TGTGCCAGCTCACCCGTACAGGGGAACACTGAAGCTTTCTTT. Its protein product is CASSPVQGNTEAFF.

The chain links TRBV27 to TRBJ2-2, with 9 bases lining up with TRBD1. CDR3 length equals 15 residues. In germline, CDR1 is MNHEY, CDR2 SMNVEV (reference sequence). J lost 4 bases, V lost 4 bases, and 4 bases had no gene match. CDR3 loop: CASSWTGAVTGELFF. CDR3 in DNA: TGTGCCAGCAGTTGGACAGGGGCGGTCACCGGGGAGCTGTTTTTT.

The chain is built from TRBV4-1 and TRBJ1-6, with TRBD1 identical over 7 bases. CDR1 MGHRA and CDR2 YSYEKL come from the germline V gene. The CDR3 has 14 residues. Trimming removed 2 bases from V and 8 bases from J; junction bases left unmatched: 3. The chain's CDR3 is CASSQRQGDSPLHF. The DNA for the CDR3 is TGCGCCAGCAGCCAAAGGCAGGGGGATTCACCCCTCCACTTT.

The V call is TRBV29-1, the J call TRBJ2-1; TRBD1 aligns across 8 bases. V dropped 4 bases and J dropped 6; count of bases not matched to a gene: 8. The germline gives CDR1 SQVTM, CDR2 ANQGSEA. This CDR3 contains 14 residues. The CDR3 bases are TGCAGCGTTGGAGGACAGGGTCTAGGCAATGAGCAGTTCTTC. This sequence encodes CSVGGQGLGNEQFF.

This clone has more than one count but fewer than ten. This chain joins TRBV6-7 and TRBJ2-1; 12 nucleotides agree with TRBD2. TRBV6-7 counts as an open reading frame of uncertain function. J gave up 0 bases and V 6 bases, and 6 bases lay outside the gene matches. CDR3 length equals 17 residues. The CDR3 sequence: CASRNGLAGSSYNEQFF. In nucleotides, the CDR3 is TGTGCCAGCAGGAACGGACTAGCGGGGAGCTCCTACAATGAGCAGTTCTTC.

This clone turned up a few times. The gene calls are TRBV7-9 and TRBJ1-2, with 7 bases matching TRBD1. The V gene's germline CDR1 is SEHNR and CDR2 FQNEAQ (reference sequence). With 3 bases clipped from V and 4 bases from J, the junction kept 11 bases outside the gene matches. The CDR3 sequence is 16 residues long. The CDR3 spells CASSFYQGGLPYGYTF. CDR3 DNA: TGTGCCAGCAGCTTCTACCAGGGGGGACTTCCCTATGGCTACACCTTC.

The V call is TRBV5-1, the J call TRBJ2-1; 7 bases match TRBD1. The germline CDR1 and CDR2 sequences are SGHRS and YFSETQ. The CDR3 sequence is 17 residues long. V shed 5 bases and J 6 bases; nucleotides not matched to a gene: 17. CDR3 sequence: CASSQTTGVGLSNEQFF. DNA of the CDR3: TGCGCCAGCAGTCAAACAACAGGGGTGGGCCTTTCCAATGAGCAGTTCTTC.

CDR3: CASSLDRDGQPQHF. CDR3 DNA sequence: TGTGCCAGTAGTTTGGACAGGGACGGTCAGCCCCAGCATTTT. The V gene is TRBV19, the J gene TRBJ1-5; 8 bases align to TRBD1. The junction had 6 bases not matched to a gene; V was cut back by 5 bases and J by 6 bases. Looked up from germline, CDR1 is LNHDA and CDR2 is SQIVND (reference sequence). CDR3 length: 14 residues. Looking up the rest from reference TRBV19 and TRBJ1-5 gives the full variable domain: DGGITQSPKYLFRKEGQNVTLSCEQNLNHDAMYWYRQDPGQGLRLIYYSQIVNDFQKGDIAEGYSVSREKKESFPLTVTSAQKNPTAFYLCASSLDRDGQPQHFGDGTRLSIL.

V is TRBV4-3 and J is TRBJ2-3, with 14 bases lining up with TRBD2. The CDR3 has 20 residues. Trimming removed 0 bases from V and 1 base from J; junction bases left unmatched: 9. Germline CDR1 LGHNA, CDR2 YSLEER. Here the CDR3 DNA reads TGCGCCAGCAGCCAAGATCGACTAGCGGGAGGGCCAGAGCGCACAGATACGCAGTATTTT. Translating it yields CASSQDRLAGGPERTDTQYF.

The chain combines TRBV5-1 with TRBJ2-5, with no clear D. CDR1 is SGHRS and CDR2 is YFSETQ in the germline V gene. This CDR3 has 14 amino acids. The V end lost 0 bases, the J end lost 0 bases, and 6 bases lay between the germline ends. The CDR3 loop is CASSLVLYQETQYF. The CDR3 DNA sequence: TGCGCCAGCAGCTTGGTCCTGTACCAAGAGACCCAGTACTTC.

This clone was picked up one time. The chain combines TRBV10-3 with TRBJ2-7, with 11 bases lining up with TRBD1. The CDR3 runs 14 residues. Germline CDR1 and CDR2: ENHRY and SYGVKD. Germline trimming cut 5 bases from V and 2 bases from J; bases unmatched to any gene: 2. The DNA of the CDR3 is TGTGCCATCAGTCAGGGACAGGGGGCCTACGAGCAGTACTTC. The encoded protein is CAISQGQGAYEQYF.

This clone was seen only once. This rearrangement joins TRBV9 to TRBJ2-7, with D perhaps TRBD1 (5 bases). The CDR3 covers 13 residues. V lost 3 bases and J 3 bases, leaving 10 bases between the germline ends. Germline CDR1 SGDLS, CDR2 YYNGEE. The CDR3 bases are TGTGCCAGCAGCGAAGGACAAGGCTACGAGCAGTACTTC. Translation: CASSEGQGYEQYF.

The rearrangement links TRBV6-5 to TRBJ2-7; D perhaps matches TRBD1 (6 bases). Germline V CDR1 and CDR2: MNHEY, SVGAGI. CDR3 length: 15 amino acids. Trimming left V 4 bases short and J 5 bases short, with 18 bases between. The CDR3 loop reads CASSLQGPAFHEQYF. The CDR3 coding sequence is TGTGCCAGCAGTTTGCAGGGGCCAGCATTCCACGAGCAGTACTTC.

The chain is built from TRBV7-2 and TRBJ2-2; unclear D gene. V was shortened by 4 bases and J by 0 bases, with 6 bases between the two germline ends. CDR3 size: 14 residues. Germline CDR1 and CDR2: SGHTA and FQGNSA. DNA of the CDR3: TGTGCCAGCAGCTATCAGGCGAACACCGGGGAGCTGTTTTTT. It encodes CASSYQANTGELFF.

The J gene is TRBJ2-3, the V gene TRBV5-6; 10 positions agree with TRBD2. With 5 bases clipped from V and 0 bases from J, the junction kept 9 bases outside the gene matches. This CDR3 is 17 amino acids long. Germline V gives CDR1 SGHDT, CDR2 YYEEEE. The CDR3 sequence is CASSSIAGGLSTDTQYF. The CDR3 bases are TGTGCCAGCAGTTCCATAGCGGGAGGTTTGAGCACAGATACGCAGTATTTT. Supplemented by reference TRBV5-6 and TRBJ2-3, the full variable domain reads DAGVTQSPTHLIKTRGQQVTLRCSPKSGHDTVSWYQQALGQGPQFIFQYYEEEERQRGNFPDRFSGHQFPNYSSELNVNALLLGDSALYLCASSSIAGGLSTDTQYFGPGTRLTVL.

The chain links TRBV9 to TRBJ2-7; weak D call: TRBD1 (5 bases). This CDR3 is built from 13 residues. V was clipped by 3 bases and J by 0 bases, with 7 bases between them. Germline V gene sequence: CDR1 SGDLS, CDR2 YYNGEE. The CDR3 reads CASSGGGSYEQYF. Written as DNA, the CDR3 is TGTGCCAGCAGCGGGGGCGGCTCCTACGAGCAGTACTTC.

This chain links TRBV28 with TRBJ2-5, with 7 bases that match TRBD2. The DNA end favors TRBJ2-7, so the J call may be wrong. Germline assignment: CDR1 MDHEN and CDR2 SYDVKM. The CDR3 extends over 13 amino acids. The CDR3 here is CATSRGINYEQYF. CDR3 DNA: TGTGCCACATCGCGGGGGATCAACTACGAGCAGTACTTC.

The gene calls are TRBV5-4 and TRBJ2-1; 9 bases agree with TRBD1. Trimming cost V 5 bases and J 6 bases; bases outside gene matches: 9. CDR1 is SGHNT, CDR2 YYREEE, per germline (reference sequence). This CDR3 has 15 residues. The CDR3 sequence is CASSYRTGAFNEQFF. The CDR3, as DNA: TGTGCCAGCAGTTATCGGACAGGGGCTTTCAATGAGCAGTTCTTC.

This chain joins TRBV5-1 and TRBJ2-2; 13 bases match TRBD2. The germline V gene encodes CDR1 SGHRS and CDR2 YFSETQ. The CDR3 runs to 16 residues. With 4 bases clipped from V and 5 bases from J, the junction kept 5 bases outside the gene matches. CDR3 DNA sequence: TGCGCCAGCAGCCCAGGGACTAGCGGGACGACCGGGGAGCTGTTTTTT. As protein: CASSPGTSGTTGELFF.

The V gene is TRBV19, the J gene TRBJ2-1; 8 positions agree with TRBD1. Germline V gives CDR1 LNHDA, CDR2 SQIVND (reference sequence). CDR3 length: 14 residues. Trimming removed 3 bases from V and 9 bases from J; junction bases left unmatched: 7. The CDR3 DNA reads as TGTGCCAGTAGTATTTTTCAGGGGGCGAGTGAGCAGTTCTTC. It is translated as CASSIFQGASEQFF.

This chain links TRBV28 with TRBJ2-1; D perhaps matches TRBD2 (6 bases). From germline, CDR1 is MDHEN and CDR2 SYDVKM. The CDR3 covers 15 residues. The V end was cut by 6 bases, the J end by 3 bases, with 15 bases between. The CDR3 DNA is TGTGCCAGCAGGACAAGCGGAGGGGTCTACAATGAGCAGTTCTTC. Protein: CASRTSGGVYNEQFF.

Only one count was recorded for this clone. The gene calls are TRBV28 and TRBJ2-5; a possible D gene is TRBD1 (6 bases). V was trimmed by 5 bases and J by 2 bases, leaving 15 bases between them. Germline V gene lookup returns CDR1 MDHEN and CDR2 SYDVKM. There are 15 residues in the CDR3. CDR3 amino acids: CASSPPDRPQETQYF. Here the CDR3 DNA reads TGTGCCAGCAGTCCACCTGACAGGCCACAAGAGACCCAGTACTTC.

The rearrangement joins TRBV10-3 to TRBJ2-7; 7 bases are shared with TRBD2. J was trimmed by 3 bases and V by 7 bases; bases with no gene match: 9. CDR1 ENHRY and CDR2 SYGVKD come from the germline V gene. The CDR3 totals 14 residues. Here the CDR3 reads CAIKEAGTNYEQYF. The CDR3 DNA is TGTGCCATCAAGGAAGCGGGGACGAACTACGAGCAGTACTTC.

The chain carries TRBV5-6 and TRBJ1-1; D remains unclear. Trimming removed 4 bases from V and 1 base from J, with 11 bases in between. The CDR3 loop spans 14 amino acids. CDR1 and CDR2 from the germline V gene are SGHDT and YYEEEE. The CDR3 DNA is TGTGCCAGCAGCCCAAGCGGAGAGAACACTGAAGCTTTCTTT. It yields the protein CASSPSGENTEAFF.

The chain is built from TRBV20-1 and TRBJ2-1; TRBD2 might be the D (5 bases). Trimming stripped 5 bases from V and 9 bases from J, with 8 bases between. This CDR3 comprises 10 residues. Germline CDR1 and CDR2: DFQATT and SNEGSKA (reference sequence). The CDR3 spells CSAVEGEQFF. CDR3 nucleotide sequence: TGCAGTGCTGTTGAGGGTGAGCAGTTCTTC.

This chain uses TRBV28 with TRBJ2-5, with D maybe TRBD2 (5 bases). Looked up from germline, CDR1 is MDHEN and CDR2 is SYDVKM. V lost 6 bases and J 4 bases, leaving 18 bases between the germline ends. The CDR3 covers 15 residues. The CDR3 bases are TGTGCCAGCAGGAGACCGGGATCATGGGGAGAGACCCAGTACTTC. Residues: CASRRPGSWGETQYF.

The chain couples TRBV19 to TRBJ2-7; 9 bases are a match to TRBD1. The CDR3 loop spans 14 amino acids. The trim removed 3 bases at V and 5 bases at J, leaving 5 bases unmatched. CDR1 is LNHDA and CDR2 is SQIVND in the germline V gene (reference sequence). The DNA for the CDR3 is TGTGCCAGTAGTATGCGGACAGGGGACGACGAGCAGTACTTC. Its protein product is CASSMRTGDDEQYF.

This chain connects TRBV28 to TRBJ2-7; 7 bases are shared with TRBD2. This CDR3 spans 21 amino acids. V dropped 3 bases and J dropped 6; count of bases not matched to a gene: 29. In germline, CDR1 is MDHEN, CDR2 SYDVKM. The CDR3 DNA reads as TGTGCCAGCAGTTTTCGGCCCTCGACTAGCCGCGCAGGCAGCTTTCTTACCGAGCAGTACTTC. It yields the protein CASSFRPSTSRAGSFLTEQYF.